This T cell receptor (beta chain) was identified during a study of cytomegalovirus exposure and HLA in healthy donors. General study findings and limits: For most subjects, TCR beta sequences were reported to predict HLA-A and HLA-B alleles with accuracy. Highest at DRB1 and lowest at HLA-C, TCR association rates differed among HLA loci in a later analysis.

A remark on this clone: Its antigen is undetermined.

Amplification used 60 Vbeta primers and 13 Jbeta primers. Profiled with immunoSEQ multiplex PCR; TCRdb holds only in-frame clones, not every one. Of some 120,000 clones in the sample, around three quarters were seen once. Germline loops: CDR1 SGHTA, CDR2 FQGTGA. The CDR3 contains 13 residues. Deletions cut 6 bases from V and 7 bases from J, with 15 bases between. This receptor was obtained from a man between 35 and 55 years old in good health and CMV-seronegative. The rearrangement joins TRBV7-3 to TRBJ1-2; maybe TRBD1 (5 bases). The sequenced material came from PBMCs. CDR3 DNA: TGTGCCAGCAGTCTTGCCGGGACTTCTGGCTACACCTTC. The encoded protein is CASSLAGTSGYTF.